These 17 T cell receptor beta chains came from one sample sequenced in a study of T cell repertoires in ileal Crohn's disease. Some clones are missing from TCRdb's copy, which holds only in-frame ones; the method was immunoSEQ multiplex PCR. The sample includes roughly 1,500 clones, 80% to 85% seen only once; the top ten take 10% to 15%. Specimen: ileal tissue. The source of these receptors is an adult with Crohn's disease.

The CDR3 region has the DNA TGCGCCAGCAGCTTGGGTACAGGGGGCGCGTACACTGAAGCTTTCTTT. It specifies CASSLGTGGAYTEAFF. This chain uses TRBV5-1 with TRBJ1-1, with 9 bases aligning to TRBD1. Germline lookup yields CDR1 SGHRS and CDR2 YFSETQ. The CDR3 is 16 amino acids. V lost 0 bases and J lost 3; bases outside the gene matches: 6.

This clone was seen only a few times. The CDR3 sequence: CASSLQGPGFYNEQFF. In DNA, the CDR3 is TGTGCCAGCAGCCTACAGGGGCCGGGGTTCTACAATGAGCAGTTCTTC. The V gene is TRBV7-2, the J gene TRBJ2-1, with 7 positions matching TRBD1. CDR1 and CDR2 (germline): SGHTA, FQGNSA. With V trimmed by 5 bases and J by 3 bases, 10 bases remained unmatched. CDR3 length: 16 residues.

The V gene is TRBV27, the J gene TRBJ2-1, with TRBD1 matching 10 bases. The CDR3 has 19 amino acids. V gave up 5 bases and J gave up 7 bases; unmatched junction bases: 20. Looked up from germline, CDR1 is MNHEY and CDR2 is SMNVEV (reference sequence). The CDR3: CASSRPLGPRDRGGNEQFF. CDR3 bases: TGTGCCAGCAGTCGACCCCTGGGCCCCCGGGACAGGGGAGGAAATGAGCAGTTCTTC.

The chain recombines TRBV7-9 with TRBJ2-5; 9 bases line up with TRBD1. Per germline, CDR1 SEHNR and CDR2 FQNEAQ (reference sequence). The V and J ends lost 7 bases and 5 bases, in that order; junction bases with no gene match: 8. The CDR3 spans 14 residues. The CDR3 loop reads CASKLQGAQETQYF. The CDR3 bases are TGTGCCAGCAAATTACAGGGGGCGCAGGAGACCCAGTACTTC.

The gene calls are TRBV18 and TRBJ2-6; the D gene is possibly TRBD2 (5 bases). Deletions cut 5 bases from V and 1 base from J, with 9 bases between. The CDR3 loop spans 15 amino acids. Germline V gene data show CDR1 as KGHSH and CDR2 as LQKENI. DNA of the CDR3: TGTGCCAGCTCAAGAGAGGGTTCTGGGGCCAACGTCCTGACTTTC. Its translation: CASSREGSGANVLTF. The full variable domain, completed using reference TRBV18 and TRBJ2-6, is NAGVMQNPRHLVRRRGQEARLRCSPMKGHSHVYWYRQLPEEGLKFMVYLQKENIIDESGMPKERFSAEFPKEGPSILRIQQVVRGDSAAYFCASSREGSGANVLTFGAGSRLTVL.

The chain links TRBV19 to TRBJ1-5; 10 bases align to TRBD1. The CDR3 sequence is 15 residues long. The ends lost 5 bases at V and 5 bases at J; junction bases unmatched: 6. Germline V gene sequence: CDR1 LNHDA, CDR2 SQIVND (reference sequence). This CDR3 is CASSAGQGNYQPQHF. In DNA form, the CDR3 reads TGTGCCAGTAGTGCGGGACAGGGGAACTATCAGCCCCAGCATTTT.

By share, this clone ranks as large. The chain combines TRBV2 with TRBJ1-5; TRBD1 might be the D (6 bases). With 4 bases removed from V and 2 bases from J, the gap between germline ends came to 6 bases. The CDR3 runs to 13 residues. Germline CDR1 is SNHLY and CDR2 is FYNNEI. CDR3 sequence (DNA): TGTGCCAGCAGTGGGACAGGCAATCAGCCCCAGCATTTT. This sequence encodes CASSGTGNQPQHF.

V and J are TRBV5-3 and TRBJ1-1, with a weak D call TRBD1 (6 bases). TRBV5-3 is identified as an open reading frame with a role that is uncertain. V shed 2 bases and J shed 3 bases, with 17 bases lying between them. The CDR3 contains 16 residues. The CDR3, as DNA: TGTGCCAGAAGCTTCCTAGACAGCAGGGGCTACACTGAAGCTTTCTTT. It specifies CARSFLDSRGYTEAFF.

This rearrangement joins TRBV5-6 to TRBJ1-1; no firm D call. The V end was cut by 5 bases, the J end by 3 bases, with 14 bases between. In germline, CDR1 is SGHDT, CDR2 YYEEEE. CDR3 length: 14 residues. For the CDR3, the DNA is TGTGCCAGCAGACTAGGGATGGAAGACACTGAAGCTTTCTTT. It translates to CASRLGMEDTEAFF.

This clone was recorded once. DNA of the CDR3: TGTGCCAGCAGTTCTGTGTCCTACGAGCAGTACTTC. This codes for CASSSVSYEQYF. The J gene is TRBJ2-7, the V gene TRBV25-1; D is undetermined. The CDR3 consists of 12 residues. From germline, CDR1 is MGHDK and CDR2 SYGVNS. V was clipped by 5 bases and J by 1 base, with 6 bases between them.

This chain joins TRBV15 and TRBJ2-1; 9 bases line up with TRBD2. CDR3 length equals 17 residues. The trim removed 4 bases at V and 5 bases at J, leaving 12 bases unmatched. CDR1 is LNHNV, CDR2 YYDKDF, per germline (reference sequence). CDR3 coding DNA: TGTGCCACCAGCAAAAATCGACGACTAGCGGAAAACAATGAGCAGTTCTTC. The encoded protein is CATSKNRRLAENNEQFF. Full variable domain (rest looked up from reference TRBV15 and TRBJ2-1): DAMVIQNPRYQVTQFGKPVTLSCSQTLNHNVMYWYQQKSSQAPKLLFHYYDKDFNNEADTPDNFQSRRPNTSFCFLDIRSPGLGDTAMYLCATSKNRRLAENNEQFFGPGTRLTVL.

The gene calls are TRBV27 and TRBJ2-2, with D possibly being TRBD2 (5 bases). Trimming took 5 bases from V and 4 from J, leaving 11 bases between them. The CDR3 totals 14 residues. CDR1 is MNHEY, CDR2 SMNVEV, per germline (reference sequence). CDR3 nucleotide sequence: TGTGCCAGCAGTCTCCAGGCGGGCACCGGGGAGCTGTTTTTT. Its protein is CASSLQAGTGELFF.

This chain links TRBV13 with TRBJ1-1; 8 bases line up with TRBD1. With 5 bases clipped from V and 1 base from J, the junction kept 6 bases outside the gene matches. The germline V gene encodes CDR1 PRHDT and CDR2 FYEKMQ (reference sequence). The CDR3 extends over 15 amino acids. Here the CDR3 reads CASSPRTGPNTEAFF. CDR3 nucleotide sequence: TGTGCCAGCAGCCCGAGGACAGGGCCGAACACTGAAGCTTTCTTT.

This rearrangement joins TRBV9 to TRBJ1-2; 7 nucleotides align to TRBD1. This CDR3 comprises 20 residues. V was pared by 0 bases and J by 4 bases, with 21 bases of the junction left unmatched. Germline lookup yields CDR1 SGDLS and CDR2 YYNGEE. The CDR3 region has the DNA TGTGCCAGCAGCGTAGCTTCGGGCGAAACCCCACAGGGGATAGGCTATGGCTACACCTTC. This sequence encodes CASSVASGETPQGIGYGYTF. The full variable domain, its missing parts supplied by reference TRBV9 and TRBJ1-2, is DSGVTQTPKHLITATGQRVTLRCSPRSGDLSVYWYQQSLDQGLQFLIQYYNGEERAKGNILERFSAQQFPDLHSELNLSSLELGDSALYFCASSVASGETPQGIGYGYTFGSGTRLTVV.

The rearrangement uses TRBV29-1 and TRBJ1-2; D gene unclear. V was trimmed by 0 bases and J by 0 bases, leaving 11 bases between them. This CDR3 is 15 amino acids long. Germline V lookup: CDR1 SQVTM, CDR2 ANQGSEA. CDR3 in amino acids: CSVEDTQVANYGYTF. The DNA for the CDR3 is TGCAGCGTTGAAGATACGCAGGTAGCTAACTATGGCTACACCTTC.

This clone was seen a handful of times. The CDR3 DNA follows: TGTGCCAGCACCCAGGGTTGGTGGGCTGAAGCTTTCTTT. Protein sequence: CASTQGWWAEAFF. The chain links TRBV28 to TRBJ1-1, with D perhaps matching TRBD1 (5 bases). V shed 7 bases and J shed 6 bases, with 15 bases lying between them. The CDR3 is made up of 13 amino acids. Germline V CDR1 and CDR2: MDHEN, SYDVKM. Using reference TRBV28 and TRBJ1-1 for the parts outside the CDR3, the full variable domain is DVKVTQSSRYLVKRTGEKVFLECVQDMDHENMFWYRQDPGLGLRLIYFSYDVKMKEKGDIPEGYSVSREKKERFSLILESASTNQTSMYLCASTQGWWAEAFFGQGTRLTVV.

The sample holds a few counts of this clone. V and J are TRBV11-1 and TRBJ2-2; D not resolved. Looked up from germline, CDR1 is SGHAT and CDR2 is FQDESV (reference sequence). The CDR3 loop spans 14 amino acids. V dropped 5 bases and J dropped 6 bases, with 13 bases sitting between them. CDR3 in amino acids: CASSPVRGPGELFF. In DNA, the CDR3 is TGTGCCAGCAGCCCGGTCCGCGGCCCCGGGGAGCTGTTTTTT.